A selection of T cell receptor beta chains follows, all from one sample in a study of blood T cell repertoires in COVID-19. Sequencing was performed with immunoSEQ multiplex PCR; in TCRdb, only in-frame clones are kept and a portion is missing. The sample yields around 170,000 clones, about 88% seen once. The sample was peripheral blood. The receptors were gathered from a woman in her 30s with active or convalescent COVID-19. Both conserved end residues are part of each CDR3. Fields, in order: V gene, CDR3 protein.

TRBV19	CASTPRDSLGYTEAFF
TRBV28	CASSLEQVSGNTIYF
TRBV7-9	CASSPLGASGYGYTF
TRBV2	CASSDVRGQETQYF
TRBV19	CASRRGTRGRNYGYTF
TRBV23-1	CASSQKTGVGPEAFF
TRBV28	CASSPPGGHEQYF
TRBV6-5	CASSYGGGANEQFF
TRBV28	CASSGSLGNTGELFF
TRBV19	CASNPTGAGEQFF
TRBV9	CASSVASKMKNGYTF
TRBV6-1	CASSEGQTTGSGNTIYF
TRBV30	CAWTTGTGNTIYF
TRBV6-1	CASSERGGAYGYTF
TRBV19	CASSIDPRGAEAFF
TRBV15	CATSRVGPGTSGRGSYEQYF
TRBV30	CAWSVSDTEAFF
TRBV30	CAWEGQVATEAFF
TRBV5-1	CASSEGLAGGLSYNEQFF
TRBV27	CASSLDGGGQPQHF
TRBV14	CASSHTGYTEAFF
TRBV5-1	CASSSSVDSFYGYTF
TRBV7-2	CASSSGLAGEQFF
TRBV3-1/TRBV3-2	CASSLGTSGGEGTQYF
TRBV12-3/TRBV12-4	CASSHSYEQYF
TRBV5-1	CASSLPGNTEAFF
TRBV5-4	CASSSRTSGRAQETQYF
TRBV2	CASSEDSNEQFF
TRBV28	CASRDRGRGETQYF
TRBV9	CASSVGQDYNTEAFF
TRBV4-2	CASSQDPGTGSTTIYF
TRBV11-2	CASSSLTGNTGELFF
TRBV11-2	CASSLVGRTNTGELFF
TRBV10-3	CAISAPGQGLTEAFF
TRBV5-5	CASSFVPTGGLNEQFF
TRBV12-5	CASGPSDSFHTQYF
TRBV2	CASSDGLAGPYEQYF
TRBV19	CASSGVFKATNEKLFF
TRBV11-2	CASSLVFRRLAELNEQFF
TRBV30	CALAGTGDQPQHF
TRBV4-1	CASSASSWSVPQHF
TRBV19	CASSTTGAEVQPQHF
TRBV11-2	CASSSRTSGIYNEQFF
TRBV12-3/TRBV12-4	CASSATEYGYTF
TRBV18	CASSPGQGMAYEQYF